This T cell receptor beta chain was observed in a study of cytomegalovirus exposure and HLA in healthy donors. Study as a whole: About 85 million unique TCRs from HLA-typed donors were held in an early release of data. Findings of the study overall: Sequencing had likely introduced a cluster of highly shared sequence variants as an artifact. Three chains linked to CMV were shown in vitro to be specific for CMV antigens.

This clone appeared a few times. What it binds is not known. PCR employed 60 Vbeta and 13 Jbeta primers. The protocol was immunoSEQ multiplex PCR, while the TCRdb copy is restricted to in-frame clones and leaves out a portion. The sample yields about 140,000 clones, about 79% seen once. Germline V gene sequence: CDR1 PRHDT, CDR2 FYEKMQ (reference sequence). The CDR3 covers 16 residues. Trimming removed 5 bases at V and 0 bases at J, with 15 bases between. V usage is TRBV13 and J usage is TRBJ2-3, with D maybe TRBD1 (6 bases). The sequenced material came from PBMCs. This clonotype was obtained from a woman younger than 45 in good health and CMV-seronegative. The CDR3 coding sequence is TGTGCCAGCAGCCCCCGGACAGCCTATAGCACAGATACGCAGTATTTT. This gives the protein CASSPRTAYSTDTQYF.